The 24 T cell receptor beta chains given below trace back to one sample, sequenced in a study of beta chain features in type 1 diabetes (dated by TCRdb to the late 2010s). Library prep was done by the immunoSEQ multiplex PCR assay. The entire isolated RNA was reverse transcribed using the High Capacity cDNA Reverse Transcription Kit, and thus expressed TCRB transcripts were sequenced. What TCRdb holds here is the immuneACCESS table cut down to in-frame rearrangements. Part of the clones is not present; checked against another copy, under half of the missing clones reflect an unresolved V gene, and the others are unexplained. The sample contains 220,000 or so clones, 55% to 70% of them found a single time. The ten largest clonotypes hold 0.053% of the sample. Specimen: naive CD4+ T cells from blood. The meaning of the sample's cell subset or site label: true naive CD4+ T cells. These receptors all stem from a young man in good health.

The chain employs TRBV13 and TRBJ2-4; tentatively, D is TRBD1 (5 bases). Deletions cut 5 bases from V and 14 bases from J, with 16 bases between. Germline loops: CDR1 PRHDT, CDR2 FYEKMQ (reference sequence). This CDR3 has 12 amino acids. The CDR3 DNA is TGTGCCAGCAGCGCCCAGACGCGGACAAAGTACTTC. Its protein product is CASSAQTRTKYF.

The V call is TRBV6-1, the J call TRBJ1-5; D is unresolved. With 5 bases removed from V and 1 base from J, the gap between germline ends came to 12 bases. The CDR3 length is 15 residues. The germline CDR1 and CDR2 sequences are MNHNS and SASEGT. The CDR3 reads CASSQDGRSNQPQHF. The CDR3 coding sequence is TGTGCCAGCAGTCAAGACGGACGGAGCAATCAGCCCCAGCATTTT.

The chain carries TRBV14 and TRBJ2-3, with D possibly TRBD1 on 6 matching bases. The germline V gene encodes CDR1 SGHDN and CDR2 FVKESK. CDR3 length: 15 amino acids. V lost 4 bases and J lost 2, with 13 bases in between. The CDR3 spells CASSPPGQITDTQYF. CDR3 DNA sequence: TGTGCCAGCAGCCCTCCGGGACAAATCACAGATACGCAGTATTTT.

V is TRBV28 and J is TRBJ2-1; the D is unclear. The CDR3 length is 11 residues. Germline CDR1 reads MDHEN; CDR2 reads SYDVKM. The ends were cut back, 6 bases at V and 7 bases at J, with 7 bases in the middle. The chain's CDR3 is CASRDPNEQFF. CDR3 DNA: TGTGCCAGCAGGGACCCTAATGAGCAGTTCTTC.

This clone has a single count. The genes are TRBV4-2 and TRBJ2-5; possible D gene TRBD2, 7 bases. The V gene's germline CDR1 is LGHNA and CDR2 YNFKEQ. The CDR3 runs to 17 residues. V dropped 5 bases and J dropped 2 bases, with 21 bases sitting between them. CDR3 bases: TGTGCCAGCAGCGTATCGAGGGGGGGTACTACTCAAGAGACCCAGTACTTC. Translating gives CASSVSRGGTTQETQYF.

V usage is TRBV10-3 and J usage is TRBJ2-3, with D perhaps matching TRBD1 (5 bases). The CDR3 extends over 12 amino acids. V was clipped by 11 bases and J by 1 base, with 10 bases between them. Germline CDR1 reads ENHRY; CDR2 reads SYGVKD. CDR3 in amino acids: CAVSQGTDTQYF. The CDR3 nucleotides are TGTGCCGTATCACAGGGCACAGATACGCAGTATTTT.

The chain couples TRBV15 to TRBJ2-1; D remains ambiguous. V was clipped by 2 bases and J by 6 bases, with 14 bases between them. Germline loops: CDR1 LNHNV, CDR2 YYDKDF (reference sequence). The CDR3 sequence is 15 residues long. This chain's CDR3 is CATSRRPARFNEQFF. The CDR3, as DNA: TGTGCCACCAGCAGACGACCAGCGAGATTCAATGAGCAGTTCTTC.

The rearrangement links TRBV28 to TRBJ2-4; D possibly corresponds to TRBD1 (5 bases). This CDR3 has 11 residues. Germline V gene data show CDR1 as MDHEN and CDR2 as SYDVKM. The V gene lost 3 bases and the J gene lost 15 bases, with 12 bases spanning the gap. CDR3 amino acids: CASSLGRRPYF. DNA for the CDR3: TGTGCCAGCAGTTTGGGGCGACGGCCGTACTTC.

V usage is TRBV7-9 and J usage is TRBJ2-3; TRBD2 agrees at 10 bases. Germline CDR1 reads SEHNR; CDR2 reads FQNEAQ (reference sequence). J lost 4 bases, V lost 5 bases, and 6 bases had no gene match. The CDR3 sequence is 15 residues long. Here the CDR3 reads CASSPSGRDADTQYF. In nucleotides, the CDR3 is TGTGCCAGCAGCCCCAGCGGGAGGGACGCAGATACGCAGTATTTT.

CDR3 region: CASSQDPTGNTEAFF. Written as DNA, the CDR3 is TGCGCCAGCAGCCAAGACCCGACAGGGAACACTGAAGCTTTCTTT. The chain carries TRBV4-1 and TRBJ1-1, with D tentatively TRBD1 (6 bases). The V end was cut by 0 bases, the J end by 1 base, with 9 bases between. The germline V gene encodes CDR1 MGHRA and CDR2 YSYEKL. There are 15 residues in the CDR3.

In nucleotides, the CDR3 is TGTGCCACCAGCAGAGAAACATACAGTACCTACAATGAGCAGTTCTTC. Protein sequence: CATSRETYSTYNEQFF. The J gene is TRBJ2-1, the V gene TRBV15; D is ambiguous. CDR1 LNHNV and CDR2 YYDKDF come from the germline V gene (reference sequence). With 0 bases removed from V and 2 bases from J, the gap between germline ends came to 11 bases. The CDR3 extends over 16 amino acids.

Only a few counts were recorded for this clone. The CDR3 region is CASIRERNEKLFF. The CDR3 DNA reads TGTGCCAGCATCCGGGAGAGAAACGAAAAACTGTTTTTT. The rearrangement joins TRBV2 to TRBJ1-4; no reliable D call. The germline CDR1 and CDR2 sequences are SNHLY and FYNNEI. Trimming shortened V by 7 bases and J by 8 bases, and 14 bases separated the two germline ends. The CDR3 covers 13 residues.

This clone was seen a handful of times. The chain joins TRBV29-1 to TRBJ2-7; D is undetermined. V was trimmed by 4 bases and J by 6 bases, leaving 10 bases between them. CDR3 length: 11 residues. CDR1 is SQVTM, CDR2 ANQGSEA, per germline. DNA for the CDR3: TGCAGCGTTGTGACACCCGGCGAGCAGTACTTC. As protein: CSVVTPGEQYF.

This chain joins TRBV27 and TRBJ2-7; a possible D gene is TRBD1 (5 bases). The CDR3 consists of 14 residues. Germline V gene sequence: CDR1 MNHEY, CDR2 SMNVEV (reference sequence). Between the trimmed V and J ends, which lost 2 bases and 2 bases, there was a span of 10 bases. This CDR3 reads CASSLRQGPYEQYF. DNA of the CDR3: TGTGCCAGCAGTTTACGGCAGGGTCCCTACGAGCAGTACTTC.

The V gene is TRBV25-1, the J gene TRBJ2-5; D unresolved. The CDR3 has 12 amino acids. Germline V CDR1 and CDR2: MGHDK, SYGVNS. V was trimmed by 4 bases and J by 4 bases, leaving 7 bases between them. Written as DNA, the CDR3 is TGTGCCAGCAGTGTTAGGAGAGAGACCCAGTACTTC. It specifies CASSVRRETQYF.

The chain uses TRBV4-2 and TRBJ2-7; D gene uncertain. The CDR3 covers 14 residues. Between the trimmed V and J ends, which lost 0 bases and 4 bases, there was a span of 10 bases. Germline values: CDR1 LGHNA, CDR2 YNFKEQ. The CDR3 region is CASSQEKFPYEQYF. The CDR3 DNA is TGTGCCAGCAGCCAAGAGAAGTTTCCGTACGAGCAGTACTTC.

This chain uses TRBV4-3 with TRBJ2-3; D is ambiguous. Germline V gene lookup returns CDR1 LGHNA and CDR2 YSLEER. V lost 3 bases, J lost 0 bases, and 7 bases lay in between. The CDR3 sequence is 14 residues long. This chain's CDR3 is CASSQSRSTDTQYF. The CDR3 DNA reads TGCGCCAGCAGCCAGTCTAGAAGCACAGATACGCAGTATTTT.

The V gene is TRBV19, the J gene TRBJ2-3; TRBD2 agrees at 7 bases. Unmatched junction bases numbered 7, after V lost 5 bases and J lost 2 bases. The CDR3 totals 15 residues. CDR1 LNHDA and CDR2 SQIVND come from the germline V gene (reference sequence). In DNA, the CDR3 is TGTGCCAGTAGTCGGTGGCTAGCGGACACAGATACGCAGTATTTT. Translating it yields CASSRWLADTDTQYF.

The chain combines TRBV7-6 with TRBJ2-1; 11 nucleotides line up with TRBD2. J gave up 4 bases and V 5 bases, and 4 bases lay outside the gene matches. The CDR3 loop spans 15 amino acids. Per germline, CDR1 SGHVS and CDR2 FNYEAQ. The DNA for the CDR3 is TGTGCCAGCAGCCCACTAGCGGGGGCGTACAATGAGCAGTTCTTC. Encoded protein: CASSPLAGAYNEQFF.

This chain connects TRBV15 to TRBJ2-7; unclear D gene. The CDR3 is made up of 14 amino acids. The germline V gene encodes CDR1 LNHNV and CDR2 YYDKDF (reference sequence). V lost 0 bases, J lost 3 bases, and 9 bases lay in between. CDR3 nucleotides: TGTGCCACCAGCAGAGAGCTAGGCCACTACGAGCAGTACTTC. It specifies CATSRELGHYEQYF.

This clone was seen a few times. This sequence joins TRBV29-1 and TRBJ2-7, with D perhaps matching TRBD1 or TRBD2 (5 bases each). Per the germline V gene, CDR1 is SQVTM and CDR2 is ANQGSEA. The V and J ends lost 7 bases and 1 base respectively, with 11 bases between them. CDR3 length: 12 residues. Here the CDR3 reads CSAGAWSYEQYF. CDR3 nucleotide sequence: TGCAGCGCCGGGGCCTGGTCCTACGAGCAGTACTTC.

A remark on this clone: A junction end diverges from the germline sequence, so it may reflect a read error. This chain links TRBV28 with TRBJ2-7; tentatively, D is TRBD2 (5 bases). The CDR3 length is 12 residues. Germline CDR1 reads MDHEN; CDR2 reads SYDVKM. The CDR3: CASSPPLLDPNF. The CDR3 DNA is TGTGCCAGCAGCCCACCTTTACTAGATCCCAACTTC.

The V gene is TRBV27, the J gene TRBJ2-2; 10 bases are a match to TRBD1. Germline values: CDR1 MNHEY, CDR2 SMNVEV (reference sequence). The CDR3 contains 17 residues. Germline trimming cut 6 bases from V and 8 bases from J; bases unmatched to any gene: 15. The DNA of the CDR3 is TGTGCCAGCAGGCAAATCCTCCGGGACAGGGGAAAAGGGGAGCTGTTTTTT. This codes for CASRQILRDRGKGELFF.

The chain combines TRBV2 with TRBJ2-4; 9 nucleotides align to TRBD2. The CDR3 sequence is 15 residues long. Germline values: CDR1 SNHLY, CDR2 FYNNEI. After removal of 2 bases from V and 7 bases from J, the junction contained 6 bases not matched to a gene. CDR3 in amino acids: CASSETLAGWNIQYF. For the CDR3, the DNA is TGTGCCAGCAGTGAAACCCTAGCGGGATGGAACATTCAGTACTTC.